What follows are 9 T cell receptor beta chains derived from one specimen sequenced in a study of blood T cell repertoires in COVID-19. Method: immunoSEQ multiplex PCR; TCRdb's copy keeps in-frame clones and lacks some. Counted here are roughly 250,000 clones, over 75% occurring once; the ten biggest clones make up approximately 2.1%. The sample taken for sequencing was peripheral blood. Receptor source: a woman aged 40 to 50 who had recovered from COVID-19.

This chain uses TRBV7-2 with TRBJ2-1; D is ambiguous. V was shortened by 0 bases and J by 6 bases, with 9 bases between the two germline ends. CDR3 length equals 14 residues. CDR1 SGHTA and CDR2 FQGNSA come from the germline V gene. CDR3 coding DNA: TGTGCCAGCAGCTTAGCGGGCTTTGGCAATGAGCAGTTCTTC. It specifies CASSLAGFGNEQFF. Supplemented by reference TRBV7-2 and TRBJ2-1, the full variable domain reads GAGVSQSPSNKVTEKGKDVELRCDPISGHTALYWYRQSLGQGLEFLIYFQGNSAPDKSGLPSDRFSAERTGGSVSTLTIQRTQQEDSAVYLCASSLAGFGNEQFFGPGTRLTVL.

This clone was seen more than once but under ten times. V gene TRBV6-2 or TRBV6-3 combines with J gene TRBJ2-7; no definite D call. The CDR3 loop spans 15 amino acids. Trimming took 2 bases from V and 1 from J, leaving 12 bases between them. Germline V CDR1 and CDR2: MNHEY, SVGEGT. In nucleotides, the CDR3 is TGTGCCAGCAGTTACGCCGCGGAAACGTCCTACGAGCAGTACTTC. This translates into CASSYAAETSYEQYF.

V is TRBV24-1 and J is TRBJ2-3, with 11 bases lining up with TRBD2. The CDR3 runs 18 residues. Per germline, CDR1 KGHDR and CDR2 SFDVKD. V gave up 5 bases and J gave up 1 base; unmatched junction bases: 10. The CDR3 here is CATSVSGGTSGRTDTQYF. CDR3 sequence (DNA): TGTGCCACCAGTGTTAGCGGCGGGACTAGCGGTCGCACAGATACGCAGTATTTT.

The J gene is TRBJ1-2, the V gene TRBV9; 7 bases line up with TRBD1. CDR1 and CDR2 (germline): SGDLS, YYNGEE. The CDR3 totals 17 residues. With 0 bases clipped from V and 4 bases from J, the junction kept 12 bases outside the gene matches. CDR3 in DNA: TGTGCCAGCAGCGTAGGGAGGGGGAACAGGGGCCCCTATGGCTACACCTTC. The encoded protein is CASSVGRGNRGPYGYTF.

The chain uses TRBV12-2 and TRBJ2-1; TRBD2, the table's D call, was not compared with the DNA. TRBV12-2 is marked as a pseudogene. The CDR3 sequence is 18 residues long. In DNA, the CDR3 is TGTGCAAGTCGCTTCGGGACTAGCGGGAGGCAATCCTACAATGAGCAGTTCTTC. Translation gives CASRFGTSGRQSYNEQFF.

The CDR3 DNA follows: TGTGCCAGCAGCCGAAGCTCTAATGAAAAACTGTTTTTT. The encoded protein is CASSRSSNEKLFF. The rearrangement uses TRBV7-9 and TRBJ1-4; D remains ambiguous. CDR1 SEHNR and CDR2 FQNEAQ come from the germline V gene (reference sequence). Deletions cut 5 bases from V and 3 bases from J, with 7 bases between. This CDR3 contains 13 residues. The whole variable domain, remainder taken from reference TRBV7-9 and TRBJ1-4, is DTGVSQNPRHKITKRGQNVTFRCDPISEHNRLYWYRQTLGQGPEFLTYFQNEAQLEKSRLLSDRFSAERPKGSFSTLEIQRTEQGDSAMYLCASSRSSNEKLFFGSGTQLSVL.

This chain uses TRBV30 with TRBJ1-3; 8 bases line up with TRBD1. Per the germline V gene, CDR1 is GTSNPN and CDR2 is SVGIG (reference sequence). Trimming took 2 bases from V and 9 from J; bases not matched to a gene: 3. This CDR3 comprises 12 residues. The CDR3 is CAWSPGTGTIYF. In DNA form, the CDR3 reads TGTGCCTGGAGTCCTGGGACAGGCACCATATATTTT.

The chain uses TRBV7-2 and TRBJ1-5, with 8 bases fitting TRBD1. The ends lost 4 bases at V and 7 bases at J; junction bases unmatched: 6. Germline V gives CDR1 SGHTA, CDR2 FQGNSA. The CDR3 is 14 amino acids. CDR3 protein: CASSSDRGTQPQHF. The DNA for the CDR3 is TGTGCCAGCAGCTCTGACAGGGGCACACAGCCCCAGCATTTT.

The CDR3: CASSLEVGGGNEQFF. DNA for the CDR3: TGCGCCAGCAGCTTGGAAGTAGGGGGCGGCAATGAGCAGTTCTTC. The chain uses TRBV5-1 and TRBJ2-1, with 7 bases that match TRBD1. The ends lost 0 bases at V and 6 bases at J; junction bases unmatched: 6. The CDR3 consists of 15 residues. Germline V gives CDR1 SGHRS, CDR2 YFSETQ.